The clone carrying this TCR beta chain has just a few counts. The data are from a study of T cell changes during pregnancy in multiple sclerosis. The assay was immunoSEQ multiplex PCR, and TCRdb's table has in-frame clones only and misses some. This table holds over 50,000 clones, roughly 90% found once. There are 13 residues in the CDR3. V lost 7 bases and J lost 2, with 14 bases in between. CDR1 and CDR2 (germline): SQVTM, ANQGSEA. Sample: peripheral blood, taken in the first trimester of pregnancy. The clonotype originates from a female donor with multiple sclerosis, enrolled in a pregnancy study. This sequence joins TRBV29-1 and TRBJ1-1, with D perhaps matching TRBD1 (5 bases). The CDR3 bases are TGCAGCGCCCAAGGGGTAGGTAACACTGAAGCTTTCTTT. Its translation: CSAQGVGNTEAFF.